These 29 T cell receptor beta chains were all obtained from the same sample, sequenced in a study of blood T cell repertoires in COVID-19. Repertoires were generated with immunoSEQ multiplex PCR, while TCRdb's copy carries only in-frame clones and drops some. This repertoire shows some 150,000 clones, approximately 90% found once; its top ten account for 0.77%. Sequencing used PBMCs or T cells enriched from blood (not recorded which). These receptors were collected from a woman aged 18-29 years who had recovered from COVID-19.

The chain links TRBV4-2 to TRBJ2-7; the D is unclear. Germline loops: CDR1 LGHNA, CDR2 YNFKEQ. V lost 4 bases and J 4 bases, leaving 23 bases between the germline ends. This CDR3 has 17 residues. CDR3 nucleotide sequence: TGTGCCAGCAGCCCCGCCCCAAACCGGGTCCTTCCGTACGAGCAGTACTTC. Its protein product is CASSPAPNRVLPYEQYF.

The J gene is TRBJ2-1, the V gene TRBV7-3, with a weak D call TRBD2 (5 bases). V lost 8 bases and J 2 bases, leaving 10 bases between the germline ends. CDR1 is SGHTA and CDR2 is FQGTGA in the germline V gene. CDR3 length: 13 amino acids. The CDR3 nucleotides read TGTGCCAGCTCGGACTTACCCTACAATGAGCAGTTCTTC. It codes for CASSDLPYNEQFF.

V is TRBV6-1 and J is TRBJ1-2, with D unresolved. This CDR3 region has 16 residues. V gave up 1 base and J gave up 4 bases, with 16 bases separating them. CDR1 is MNHNS, CDR2 SASEGT, per germline. The CDR3 DNA follows: TGTGCCAGCAGTGAAGAGGAAGGAGGCCCGGGCTATGGCTACACCTTC. It specifies CASSEEEGGPGYGYTF.

This clone was recorded only once. Distinct nucleotide sequences in the sample also encode this CDR3. This chain uses TRBV18 with TRBJ2-5; D gene unclear. V lost 2 bases and J 2 bases, leaving 9 bases between the germline ends. Germline values: CDR1 KGHSH, CDR2 LQKENI. CDR3 length equals 14 residues. CDR3 coding DNA: TGTGCCAGCTCACCAAGAGGTGGGCAAGAGACCCAGTACTTC. This translates into CASSPRGGQETQYF.

The chain uses TRBV2 and TRBJ2-5; D is possibly TRBD2 (6 bases). The CDR3 consists of 13 residues. The V end was cut by 4 bases, the J end by 4 bases, with 10 bases between. Germline CDR1 reads SNHLY; CDR2 reads FYNNEI. The CDR3 loop is CASSATRRETQYF. DNA for the CDR3: TGTGCCAGCAGTGCGACTAGGCGAGAGACCCAGTACTTC.

The V and J genes are TRBV4-1 and TRBJ2-1; 11 nucleotides align to TRBD2. The CDR3 is 18 amino acids. With 4 bases clipped from V and 3 bases from J, the junction kept 11 bases outside the gene matches. Germline CDR1 reads MGHRA; CDR2 reads YSYEKL. The CDR3: CASSRRTAGTSGYNEQFF. The CDR3 DNA follows: TGCGCCAGCAGCCGTCGAACAGCAGGGACTAGCGGCTACAATGAGCAGTTCTTC.

This chain connects TRBV2 to TRBJ2-1, with D perhaps TRBD2 (5 bases). CDR3 length equals 13 residues. Germline V gives CDR1 SNHLY, CDR2 FYNNEI. The V end was cut by 5 bases, the J end by 4 bases, with 9 bases between. CDR3 in amino acids: CASSYGLYNEQFF. The CDR3 nucleotides are TGTGCCAGCAGTTACGGACTGTACAATGAGCAGTTCTTC.

The chain links TRBV25-1 to TRBJ2-7; possible D gene TRBD1, 5 bases. CDR1 and CDR2 (germline): MGHDK, SYGVNS. The CDR3 loop spans 15 amino acids. V shed 1 base and J shed 5 bases, with 15 bases lying between them. The CDR3 sequence: CASSESAGRLDEQYF. Written as DNA, the CDR3 is TGTGCCAGCAGTGAATCAGCAGGGCGGTTGGACGAGCAGTACTTC.

This chain connects TRBV9 to TRBJ2-7, with TRBD1 as a possible D gene (6 bases). Germline V gene lookup returns CDR1 SGDLS and CDR2 YYNGEE. This CDR3 is built from 13 residues. V lost 1 base to trimming and J lost 6 bases, with 11 bases between them. The CDR3 DNA reads TGTGCCAGCAGCGTACAGGGGACCGCCGAGCAGTACTTC. Protein product: CASSVQGTAEQYF.

V gene TRBV6-4 combines with J gene TRBJ2-1, with TRBD2 identical over 14 bases. Germline CDR1 reads MRHNA; CDR2 reads SNTAGT. This CDR3 region has 19 residues. V shed 0 bases, J shed 3 bases, and the junction held 7 bases outside the gene matches. The CDR3 DNA follows: TGTGCCAGCAGTGACTCGACTAGCGGGAGGGCCAAAAACTACAATGAGCAGTTCTTC. Translation gives CASSDSTSGRAKNYNEQFF.

The table lists this clone with a few counts. The V and J genes are TRBV28 and TRBJ1-5; TRBD1 might be the D (6 bases). The V end lost 5 bases, the J end lost 3 bases, and 20 bases lay between the germline ends. There are 17 residues in the CDR3. CDR1 and CDR2 (germline): MDHEN, SYDVKM. This chain's CDR3 is CASSPGQGVFDNQPQHF. The CDR3 DNA follows: TGTGCCAGCAGTCCGGGACAAGGGGTATTTGACAATCAGCCCCAGCATTTT.

The CDR3 sequence is CASSSETGRPHRQFF. DNA of the CDR3: TGTGCCAGCAGCTCAGAAACCGGGAGGCCCCACCGGCAGTTCTTC. This chain uses TRBV7-3 with TRBJ2-1; TRBD2 agrees at 7 bases. The CDR3 is 15 amino acids. Germline V CDR1 and CDR2: SGHTA, FQGTGA. V shed 4 bases and J 12 bases; nucleotides not matched to a gene: 15. The variable domain in full, completed from reference TRBV7-3 and TRBJ2-1, reads GAGVSQTPSNKVTEKGKYVELRCDPISGHTALYWYRQSLGQGPEFLIYFQGTGAADDSGLPNDRFFAVRPEGSVSTLKIQRTERGDSAVYLCASSSETGRPHRQFFGPGTRLTVL.

The CDR3 is CASRNRDRGANTEAFF. The CDR3 DNA follows: TGTGCCAGCAGAAACCGGGACAGGGGCGCGAACACTGAAGCTTTCTTT. The V gene is TRBV28, the J gene TRBJ1-1, with 10 bases aligning to TRBD1. Per the germline V gene, CDR1 is MDHEN and CDR2 is SYDVKM. V shed 6 bases and J 1 base; nucleotides not matched to a gene: 8. This CDR3 has 16 amino acids.

CDR3 protein: CASSSGQLNTEAFF. CDR3 nucleotides: TGTGCCAGCAGCTCCGGACAATTGAACACTGAAGCTTTCTTT. V and J are TRBV5-4 and TRBJ1-1; D might be TRBD1 (5 bases). Per the germline V gene, CDR1 is SGHNT and CDR2 is YYREEE (reference sequence). V was shortened by 3 bases and J by 0 bases, with 9 bases between the two germline ends. The CDR3 extends over 14 amino acids.

In regard to this clone: Other DNA sequences in the same sample also yield this CDR3. The V call is TRBV27, the J call TRBJ2-7; the match to TRBD2 covers 9 bases. Per the germline V gene, CDR1 is MNHEY and CDR2 is SMNVEV (reference sequence). The CDR3 is 14 amino acids. V trimming: 2 bases; J trimming: 1 base; junction bases outside the gene matches: 0. The chain's CDR3 is CASSLTSGSYEQYF. CDR3 DNA sequence: TGTGCCAGCAGTTTAACTAGCGGGTCCTACGAGCAGTACTTC.

This rearrangement joins TRBV10-1 to TRBJ1-1; perhaps TRBD1 as D (6 bases). There are 13 residues in the CDR3. V shed 2 bases and J shed 3 bases, with 7 bases lying between them. The germline gives CDR1 WNHNN, CDR2 SYGVQD (reference sequence). Here the CDR3 reads CASSEAGDTEAFF. The CDR3 coding sequence is TGCGCCAGCAGTGAGGCAGGGGACACTGAAGCTTTCTTT.

This chain uses TRBV27 with TRBJ2-2; TRBD2 might be the D (5 bases). The germline V gene has CDR1 MNHEY and CDR2 SMNVEV (reference sequence). The V end lost 4 bases, the J end lost 0 bases, and 12 bases lay between the germline ends. The CDR3 has 16 residues. CDR3 region: CASSSPGAANTGELFF. CDR3 nucleotides: TGTGCCAGCAGTTCCCCCGGAGCGGCGAACACCGGGGAGCTGTTTTTT.

The rearrangement joins TRBV19 to TRBJ1-1; D gene uncertain. The CDR3 is 15 residues long. The germline V gene has CDR1 LNHDA and CDR2 SQIVND (reference sequence). The V and J ends lost 2 bases and 1 base respectively, with 11 bases between them. The CDR3 DNA reads TGTGCCAGTAGTATAACAAGAACCAGGAACACTGAAGCTTTCTTT. Residues: CASSITRTRNTEAFF.

The rearrangement joins TRBV28 to TRBJ2-5, with D perhaps matching TRBD1 (5 bases). Germline V gene lookup returns CDR1 MDHEN and CDR2 SYDVKM. CDR3 length: 14 residues. V was clipped by 5 bases and J by 6 bases, with 16 bases between them. CDR3 DNA sequence: TGTGCCAGCAGTCATCAGTGGGGCCGCAAGACCCAGTACTTC. Protein product: CASSHQWGRKTQYF.

This rearrangement joins TRBV2 to TRBJ2-7; TRBD2 aligns across 7 bases. CDR1 is SNHLY and CDR2 is FYNNEI in the germline V gene. The CDR3 spans 11 residues. Unmatched junction bases numbered 8, after V lost 11 bases and J lost 7 bases. The DNA for the CDR3 is TGTGCCGGGGGGGTTGGCTATGAGCAGTACTTC. Translation gives CAGGVGYEQYF.

This CDR3 reads CASSLDGTGGMDTQYF. Written as DNA, the CDR3 is TGTGCCAGCAGCTTAGATGGGACAGGGGGTATGGATACGCAGTATTTT. The gene calls are TRBV7-6 and TRBJ2-3, with 11 bases matching TRBD1. Per the germline V gene, CDR1 is SGHVS and CDR2 is FNYEAQ. This CDR3 comprises 16 residues. V was pared by 1 base and J by 6 bases, with 6 bases of the junction left unmatched. Combining the CDR3 with reference TRBV7-6 and TRBJ2-3 gives the whole variable domain GAGVSQSPRYKVTKRGQDVALRCDPISGHVSLYWYRQALGQGPEFLTYFNYEAQQDKSGLPNDRFSAERPEGSISTLTIQRTEQRDSAMYRCASSLDGTGGMDTQYFGPGTRLTVL.

The V and J genes are TRBV4-1 and TRBJ1-5; D unclear. Germline CDR1 is MGHRA and CDR2 is YSYEKL. This CDR3 has 16 amino acids. Trimming left V 1 base short and J 5 bases short, with 15 bases between. The CDR3 region is CASSQAFGQADQPQHF. CDR3 in DNA: TGCGCCAGCAGCCAAGCGTTCGGCCAGGCTGATCAGCCCCAGCATTTT.

The CDR3 DNA reads as TGTGCCAGCAGACTTAAACAGGGGGCGAACTATGGCTACACCTTC. Protein product: CASRLKQGANYGYTF. The gene calls are TRBV6-5 and TRBJ1-2, with 9 positions matching TRBD1. With V trimmed by 6 bases and J by 2 bases, 7 bases remained unmatched. There are 15 residues in the CDR3. Germline V gene data show CDR1 as MNHEY and CDR2 as SVGAGI.

The chain uses TRBV6-4 and TRBJ2-2; 8 bases match TRBD1. CDR1 and CDR2 (germline): MRHNA, SNTAGT. The ends lost 6 bases at V and 5 bases at J; junction bases unmatched: 8. The CDR3 is 15 residues long. CDR3 residues: CASSPDRAGTGELFF. CDR3 sequence (DNA): TGTGCCAGCAGCCCGGACAGGGCAGGAACCGGGGAGCTGTTTTTT.

This clone appeared a few times. The chain uses TRBV29-1 and TRBJ2-3, with TRBD2 identical over 11 bases. In germline, CDR1 is SQVTM, CDR2 ANQGSEA. The CDR3 consists of 16 residues. The V gene end was trimmed by 6 bases and the J gene end by 2 bases; junction bases not matched to a gene: 10. CDR3 loop: CSVGGLAGGSTDTQYF. The CDR3 DNA is TGCAGCGTCGGGGGGCTAGCGGGAGGATCCACAGATACGCAGTATTTT.

This rearrangement joins TRBV27 to TRBJ2-2; a weak D match, TRBD2 (6 bases). Germline-derived CDR1 and CDR2 are MNHEY and SMNVEV (reference sequence). V was cut by 6 bases and J by 2 bases, with 16 bases left in between. This CDR3 spans 16 amino acids. The CDR3 region is CASSPVGGQNTGELFF. CDR3 bases: TGTGCCAGCAGCCCGGTAGGAGGGCAAAACACCGGGGAGCTGTTTTTT.

The gene calls are TRBV6-5 and TRBJ2-1; D uncertain. This CDR3 has 14 residues. Trimming cost V 5 bases and J 2 bases, with 10 bases left between them. In germline, CDR1 is MNHEY, CDR2 SVGAGI. CDR3 loop: CASSRVKAYNEQFF. DNA of the CDR3: TGTGCCAGCAGTCGGGTAAAGGCCTACAATGAGCAGTTCTTC.

This rearrangement joins TRBV28 to TRBJ2-7; TRBD1 aligns across 8 bases. Germline CDR1 reads MDHEN; CDR2 reads SYDVKM. V shed 6 bases and J 1 base; nucleotides not matched to a gene: 8. The CDR3 extends over 15 amino acids. The CDR3 loop is CASRGTGQGSYEQYF. The CDR3 DNA sequence: TGTGCCAGCAGGGGGACAGGACAGGGATCCTACGAGCAGTACTTC.

The V call is TRBV7-2, the J call TRBJ2-7; 11 positions agree with TRBD2. CDR1 SGHTA and CDR2 FQGNSA come from the germline V gene. Germline trimming cut 3 bases from V and 4 bases from J; bases unmatched to any gene: 14. The CDR3 contains 18 residues. CDR3 nucleotides: TGTGCCAGCAGCTTGCGGCTGGGACTAGCGGCCGAGGGGTACGAGCAGTACTTC. This gives the protein CASSLRLGLAAEGYEQYF. Supplemented by reference TRBV7-2 and TRBJ2-7, the full variable domain reads GAGVSQSPSNKVTEKGKDVELRCDPISGHTALYWYRQSLGQGLEFLIYFQGNSAPDKSGLPSDRFSAERTGGSVSTLTIQRTQQEDSAVYLCASSLRLGLAAEGYEQYFGPGTRLTVT.